The 23 T cell receptor beta chains below were found in one sample sequenced in a study of cytomegalovirus exposure and HLA in healthy donors. Researchers ran the PCR with 60 Vbeta and 13 Jbeta primers. The repertoire was sequenced with immunoSEQ multiplex PCR; TCRdb's copy has only in-frame clones and lacks some. This sample's table has under 200,000 clones. The sequenced sample consisted of PBMCs. These receptor sequences come from a young man in good health and CMV-seronegative.

The chain is built from TRBV18 and TRBJ2-1; a weak D match, TRBD2 (5 bases). The CDR3 is 16 residues long. V lost 0 bases and J 0 bases, leaving 9 bases between the germline ends. Germline V gene lookup returns CDR1 KGHSH and CDR2 LQKENI. The CDR3 sequence is CASSPPKAGSYNEQFF. CDR3 nucleotides: TGTGCCAGCTCACCACCGAAGGCGGGCTCCTACAATGAGCAGTTCTTC.

V usage is TRBV29-1 and J usage is TRBJ2-5; a possible D gene is TRBD2 (5 bases). V lost 3 bases and J 4 bases, leaving 18 bases between the germline ends. CDR1 and CDR2 from the germline V gene are SQVTM and ANQGSEA. This CDR3 has 15 amino acids. In nucleotides, the CDR3 is TGCAGCGTTGACGAGCGCCTAGCAGACCCAGAGACCCAGTACTTC. Translation gives CSVDERLADPETQYF.

V is TRBV5-6 and J is TRBJ2-7, with 10 bases that match TRBD1. The V gene's germline CDR1 is SGHDT and CDR2 YYEEEE. Trimming at V came to 4 bases and at J to 1 base, leaving 2 bases not matched to a gene. The CDR3 length is 14 residues. The CDR3 region is CASSRGQGSYEQYF. Here the CDR3 DNA reads TGTGCCAGCAGCCGGGGACAGGGGTCCTACGAGCAGTACTTC. Looking up the rest from reference TRBV5-6 and TRBJ2-7 gives the full variable domain: DAGVTQSPTHLIKTRGQQVTLRCSPKSGHDTVSWYQQALGQGPQFIFQYYEEEERQRGNFPDRFSGHQFPNYSSELNVNALLLGDSALYLCASSRGQGSYEQYFGPGTRLTVT.

This chain joins TRBV2 and TRBJ1-4, with 11 bases identical to TRBD1. The CDR3 consists of 16 residues. V was clipped by 6 bases and J by 7 bases; unmatched bases: 10. Germline lookup yields CDR1 SNHLY and CDR2 FYNNEI. The CDR3 nucleotides read TGTGCCAGCAGCGCGGACAGGGGGCCGTTTAGTGAAAAACTGTTTTTT. This codes for CASSADRGPFSEKLFF.

J is TRBJ2-7 and V is TRBV10-1, with 8 bases fitting TRBD2. V was pared by 6 bases and J by 1 base, with 8 bases of the junction left unmatched. The CDR3 loop spans 15 amino acids. The germline CDR1 and CDR2 sequences are WNHNN and SYGVQD (reference sequence). The CDR3, as DNA: TGCGCCAGCAGCACGGGGGGGGCCGGATCCTACGAGCAGTACTTC. This encodes CASSTGGAGSYEQYF.

This chain connects TRBV28 to TRBJ2-7; TRBD2 matches 8 bases. This CDR3 spans 14 amino acids. CDR1 and CDR2 (germline): MDHEN, SYDVKM. V gave up 6 bases and J gave up 5 bases; unmatched junction bases: 9. CDR3 region: CASSPGGGLHEQYF. DNA for the CDR3: TGTGCCAGCAGCCCGGGGGGGGGATTACACGAGCAGTACTTC.

This chain joins TRBV2 and TRBJ2-7; 14 bases match TRBD2. V shed 5 bases, J shed 4 bases, and the junction held 4 bases outside the gene matches. Germline V gives CDR1 SNHLY, CDR2 FYNNEI. The CDR3 sequence is 15 residues long. The CDR3 spells CASSPRTSGGYEQYF. The CDR3 bases are TGTGCCAGCAGTCCTCGGACTAGCGGGGGGTACGAGCAGTACTTC.

The chain links TRBV6-1 to TRBJ1-5; D not resolved. The germline V gene encodes CDR1 MNHNS and CDR2 SASEGT. V was shortened by 2 bases and J by 4 bases, with 6 bases between the two germline ends. CDR3 size: 13 residues. CDR3 bases: TGTGCCAGCAGTGAACCAGGAAATCAGCCCCAGCATTTT. Its translation is CASSEPGNQPQHF.

The chain recombines TRBV7-2 with TRBJ1-2; D gene ambiguous. The V gene's germline CDR1 is SGHTA and CDR2 FQGNSA. The CDR3 sequence is 12 residues long. Trimming took off 4 bases at V and 6 bases at J, with 9 bases between the two ends. The CDR3 bases are TGTGCCAGCAGCTCCTCGAGGGATGGCTACACCTTC. Translated, it gives CASSSSRDGYTF.

The chain joins TRBV28 to TRBJ2-7, with TRBD1 matching over 7 bases. Trimming cost V 7 bases and J 5 bases; bases outside gene matches: 5. The length of the CDR3 is 12 residues. Germline CDR1 and CDR2: MDHEN and SYDVKM. CDR3 coding DNA: TGTGCCAGCACCTACACAGGGGACGAGCAGTACTTC. Amino acids: CASTYTGDEQYF.

The chain carries TRBV5-5 and TRBJ1-6, with D maybe TRBD1 (5 bases). Per the germline V gene, CDR1 is SGHKS and CDR2 is YYEKEE (reference sequence). The CDR3 spans 16 residues. V lost 0 bases to trimming and J lost 7 bases, with 14 bases between them. The CDR3 region has the DNA TGTGCCAGCAGCTTGGCTTCCGGGGGACTGAATTCACCCCTCCACTTT. Translated: CASSLASGGLNSPLHF.

The CDR3 DNA is TGTGCCAGCAACCCCACAGGGATGTATGGCTACACCTTC. Protein sequence: CASNPTGMYGYTF. V and J are TRBV6-1 and TRBJ1-2; tentatively, D is TRBD1 (6 bases). Trimming took 7 bases from V and 5 from J, leaving 14 bases between them. The length of the CDR3 is 13 residues. Looked up from germline, CDR1 is MNHNS and CDR2 is SASEGT.

The rearrangement links TRBV27 to TRBJ2-7; possibly TRBD2 for D (6 bases). The CDR3 has 13 residues. CDR1 MNHEY and CDR2 SMNVEV come from the germline V gene (reference sequence). Deletions cut 2 bases from V and 6 bases from J, with 11 bases between. The DNA for the CDR3 is TGTGCCAGCAGTTTAGGAGGGGCACGCGAGCAGTACTTC. Translated, it gives CASSLGGAREQYF.

The chain is built from TRBV9 and TRBJ2-1; 7 bases match TRBD2. The CDR3 is 14 residues long. Germline-derived CDR1 and CDR2 are SGDLS and YYNGEE. V was clipped by 1 base and J by 5 bases; unmatched bases: 3. The CDR3 here is CASSVTSANNEQFF. CDR3 DNA: TGTGCCAGCAGCGTAACTAGCGCCAACAATGAGCAGTTCTTC.

V usage is TRBV11-2 and J usage is TRBJ2-5; 7 positions match TRBD1. With 3 bases clipped from V and 0 bases from J, the junction kept 10 bases outside the gene matches. The CDR3 consists of 17 residues. CDR1 is SGHAT and CDR2 is FQNNGV in the germline V gene. The CDR3 coding sequence is TGTGCCAGCAGCTTCGAGATGAGGGGGCCGGACCAAGAGACCCAGTACTTC. Protein: CASSFEMRGPDQETQYF.

V gene TRBV15 combines with J gene TRBJ1-5, with unresolved D. The germline V gene encodes CDR1 LNHNV and CDR2 YYDKDF (reference sequence). The length of the CDR3 is 17 residues. The germline V and J ends were trimmed by 2 bases and 7 bases, with 21 bases remaining between them. The CDR3 DNA sequence: TGTGCCACCAGCAGATCCGCGAACGCAGCCGCCAGGCAGCCCCAGCATTTT. This gives the protein CATSRSANAAARQPQHF.

CDR3 region: CASSSIAGGSTDTQYF. CDR3 sequence (DNA): TGTGCCAGCAGCTCTATAGCGGGAGGGAGCACAGATACGCAGTATTTT. V usage is TRBV7-3 and J usage is TRBJ2-3, with 11 nucleotides matching TRBD2. Germline loops: CDR1 SGHTA, CDR2 FQGTGA. The J segment lost 0 bases and the V segment lost 4 bases, leaving 3 bases of the junction unmatched. The CDR3 contains 16 residues.

The chain carries TRBV6-1 and TRBJ2-7, with a possible D match to TRBD1 (7 bases). The germline V gene encodes CDR1 MNHNS and CDR2 SASEGT. V lost 2 bases and J 2 bases, leaving 10 bases between the germline ends. The CDR3 sequence is 14 residues long. The DNA of the CDR3 is TGTGCCAGCAGTGAATCAGGGGGGACCTACGAGCAGTACTTC. Translation gives CASSESGGTYEQYF.

This chain connects TRBV4-3 to TRBJ2-7, with D possibly being TRBD2 (5 bases). Trimming took 0 bases from V and 1 from J, leaving 7 bases between them. This CDR3 region has 14 residues. Per the germline V gene, CDR1 is LGHNA and CDR2 is YSLEER. The CDR3 region is CASSQERESYEQYF. As DNA, the CDR3 is TGCGCCAGCAGCCAAGAAAGGGAGTCCTACGAGCAGTACTTC.

The genes are TRBV19 and TRBJ1-1; possible D gene TRBD1, 6 bases. The CDR3 spans 14 residues. Trimming removed 7 bases from V and 4 bases from J, with 16 bases in between. CDR1 is LNHDA and CDR2 is SQIVND in the germline V gene (reference sequence). As DNA, the CDR3 is TGTGCCAGTAACCTTCTGGGGGCTCGCACTGAAGCTTTCTTT. Its protein product is CASNLLGARTEAFF.

The chain carries TRBV12-5 and TRBJ2-1; D gene ambiguous. Trimming removed 7 bases from V and 0 bases from J, with 19 bases in between. The CDR3 loop spans 17 amino acids. Looked up from germline, CDR1 is LGHNT and CDR2 is FRNRAP. The CDR3 spells CASAIRPGFLSYNEQFF. CDR3 nucleotides: TGTGCTAGTGCCATCCGCCCCGGGTTCCTCTCCTACAATGAGCAGTTCTTC.

The gene calls are TRBV18 and TRBJ2-3; 9 nucleotides align to TRBD1. The length of the CDR3 is 15 residues. Germline loops: CDR1 KGHSH, CDR2 LQKENI. V trimming: 0 bases; J trimming: 4 bases; junction bases outside the gene matches: 2. The CDR3 bases are TGTGCCAGCTCACCACCAGGGACAGGGCCAGATACGCAGTATTTT. Its translation: CASSPPGTGPDTQYF. The variable domain in full, with the rest retrieved from reference TRBV18 and TRBJ2-3, is NAGVMQNPRHLVRRRGQEARLRCSPMKGHSHVYWYRQLPEEGLKFMVYLQKENIIDESGMPKERFSAEFPKEGPSILRIQQVVRGDSAAYFCASSPPGTGPDTQYFGPGTRLTVL.

The V gene is TRBV29-1, the J gene TRBJ2-2, with 11 positions matching TRBD1. The CDR3 is made up of 13 amino acids. CDR1 is SQVTM, CDR2 ANQGSEA, per germline. V gave up 6 bases and J gave up 7 bases; unmatched junction bases: 4. This CDR3 is CSVPGQGVGELFF. CDR3 coding DNA: TGCAGCGTACCGGGACAGGGGGTCGGGGAGCTGTTTTTT.